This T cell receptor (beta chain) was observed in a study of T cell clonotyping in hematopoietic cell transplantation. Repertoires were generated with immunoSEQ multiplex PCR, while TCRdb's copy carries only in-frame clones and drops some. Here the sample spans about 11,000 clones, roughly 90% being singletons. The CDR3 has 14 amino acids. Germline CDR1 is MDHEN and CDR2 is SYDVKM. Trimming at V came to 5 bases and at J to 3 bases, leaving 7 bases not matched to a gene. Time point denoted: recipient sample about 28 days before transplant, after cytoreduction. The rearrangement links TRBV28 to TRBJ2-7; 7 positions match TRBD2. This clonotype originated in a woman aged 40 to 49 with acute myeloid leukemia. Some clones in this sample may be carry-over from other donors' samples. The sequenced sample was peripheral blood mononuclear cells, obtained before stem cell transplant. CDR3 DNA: TGTGCCAGCAGTGCCCTTTGGACTAGCTACGAGCAGTACTTC. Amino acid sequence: CASSALWTSYEQYF.